Following are 27 T cell receptor beta chains from one sample sequenced in a study of radiotherapy plus CTLA-4 blockade in lung cancer. Generated by immunoSEQ multiplex PCR, the TCRdb table keeps only in-frame clones and is missing some. The repertoire holds about 26,000 clones, with about four fifths as singletons. Material: peripheral blood, obtained from a patient treated with radiotherapy plus ipilimumab. The receptors were gathered from a human donor with non-small cell lung cancer that progressed on radiotherapy plus ipilimumab.

The chain employs TRBV5-1 and TRBJ1-1; no clear D gene. The germline V and J ends were trimmed by 0 bases and 6 bases, with 9 bases remaining between them. The germline gives CDR1 SGHRS, CDR2 YFSETQ. The CDR3 has 13 amino acids. The CDR3 spells CASSLEGRAEAFF. The CDR3 DNA follows: TGCGCCAGCAGCTTGGAAGGGAGAGCTGAAGCTTTCTTT.

In its sample, this clone was seen a few times. The chain employs TRBV27 and TRBJ1-5; D possibly corresponds to TRBD1 (5 bases). The CDR3 has 15 amino acids. Deletions cut 0 bases from V and 7 bases from J, with 13 bases between. In germline, CDR1 is MNHEY, CDR2 SMNVEV (reference sequence). The CDR3 is CASSLSSQGNQPQHF. CDR3 in DNA: TGTGCCAGCAGTTTATCCTCCCAGGGTAACCAGCCCCAGCATTTT.

J is TRBJ1-4 and V is TRBV7-9, with unresolved D. This CDR3 spans 16 amino acids. V lost 2 bases and J 0 bases, leaving 10 bases between the germline ends. CDR1 and CDR2 from the germline V gene are SEHNR and FQNEAQ (reference sequence). Here the CDR3 reads CASSLRLATTNEKLFF. The DNA of the CDR3 is TGTGCCAGCAGCTTACGGTTAGCAACAACTAATGAAAAACTGTTTTTT. The complete variable domain, with remaining parts taken from reference TRBV7-9 and TRBJ1-4, reads DTGVSQNPRHKITKRGQNVTFRCDPISEHNRLYWYRQTLGQGPEFLTYFQNEAQLEKSRLLSDRFSAERPKGSFSTLEIQRTEQGDSAMYLCASSLRLATTNEKLFFGSGTQLSVL.

The genes are TRBV27 and TRBJ1-2; D unclear. The CDR3 is made up of 13 amino acids. V was clipped by 5 bases and J by 4 bases, with 11 bases between them. Germline CDR1 MNHEY, CDR2 SMNVEV (reference sequence). The CDR3 protein is CASSGDSGYGYTF. DNA for the CDR3: TGTGCCAGCAGTGGGGATTCGGGCTATGGCTACACCTTC.

J is TRBJ2-7 and V is TRBV6-5, with D tentatively TRBD1 (5 bases). V dropped 2 bases and J dropped 7 bases, with 12 bases sitting between them. The germline V gene has CDR1 MNHEY and CDR2 SVGAGI. The CDR3 spans 13 residues. CDR3 loop: CASSYQGFAEQYF. The CDR3 DNA is TGTGCCAGCAGTTACCAGGGTTTTGCAGAGCAGTACTTC.

This rearrangement joins TRBV6-1 to TRBJ2-1, with D possibly TRBD2 on 5 matching bases. This CDR3 region has 12 residues. Trimming removed 6 bases from V and 8 bases from J, with 11 bases in between. Looked up from germline, CDR1 is MNHNS and CDR2 is SASEGT. CDR3 region: CASSTARDEQFF. The CDR3 nucleotides read TGTGCCAGCAGCACTGCGAGGGATGAGCAGTTCTTC.

This chain joins TRBV19 and TRBJ2-3; 9 bases align to TRBD2. V shed 1 base, J shed 4 bases, and the junction held 3 bases outside the gene matches. Per the germline V gene, CDR1 is LNHDA and CDR2 is SQIVND (reference sequence). CDR3 size: 15 residues. CDR3 sequence reads: CASSIVAGASDTQYF. CDR3 coding DNA: TGTGCCAGTAGTATAGTAGCGGGAGCTTCAGATACGCAGTATTTT.

The genes are TRBV5-6 and TRBJ1-2; D is uncertain. V shed 4 bases and J shed 5 bases, with 12 bases lying between them. This CDR3 region has 13 residues. Germline V gene lookup returns CDR1 SGHDT and CDR2 YYEEEE. CDR3 residues: CASSHPRSYGYTF. The CDR3 DNA reads TGTGCCAGCAGCCACCCCAGGTCTTATGGCTACACCTTC. The full variable domain, in which reference TRBV5-6 and TRBJ1-2 provide the parts outside the CDR3, is DAGVTQSPTHLIKTRGQQVTLRCSPKSGHDTVSWYQQALGQGPQFIFQYYEEEERQRGNFPDRFSGHQFPNYSSELNVNALLLGDSALYLCASSHPRSYGYTFGSGTRLTVV.

The chain uses TRBV14 and TRBJ2-1; TRBD2 might be the D (6 bases). Germline V CDR1 and CDR2: SGHDN, FVKESK. The CDR3 consists of 16 residues. The V end was cut by 3 bases, the J end by 8 bases, with 20 bases between. CDR3 region: CASSHHTSFGGDEQFF. CDR3 DNA sequence: TGTGCCAGCAGCCACCATACTAGCTTTGGGGGAGATGAGCAGTTCTTC.

This clone turned up a few times. V is TRBV6-5 and J is TRBJ2-7; 8 bases map to TRBD1. V shed 5 bases and J 5 bases; nucleotides not matched to a gene: 2. Germline V gene data show CDR1 as MNHEY and CDR2 as SVGAGI. The CDR3 is 12 amino acids. CDR3 DNA: TGTGCCAGCAGTGGACAGGGAAACGAGCAGTACTTC. It specifies CASSGQGNEQYF.

This chain uses TRBV2 with TRBJ1-1; the D is unclear. V lost 6 bases to trimming and J lost 1 base, with 9 bases between them. This CDR3 is 13 amino acids long. Looked up from germline, CDR1 is SNHLY and CDR2 is FYNNEI. The CDR3 nucleotides are TGTGCCAGCAGCGAACTGGCGAACACTGAAGCTTTCTTT. Encoded protein: CASSELANTEAFF.

The V gene is TRBV7-8, the J gene TRBJ1-5; D is undetermined. Germline CDR1 is SGHVS and CDR2 is FQNEAQ. Trimming cost V 5 bases and J 7 bases, with 18 bases left between them. CDR3 size: 15 residues. The DNA for the CDR3 is TGTGCCAGCAGCCTGGGAGGCTTCCCCAGCCAGCCCCAGCATTTT. Encoded protein: CASSLGGFPSQPQHF.

The chain employs TRBV7-3 and TRBJ1-1, with a tentative D call TRBD1 (5 bases). The CDR3 runs 11 residues. The V end lost 5 bases, the J end lost 6 bases, and 7 bases lay between the germline ends. Germline V gene lookup returns CDR1 SGHTA and CDR2 FQGTGA. In nucleotides, the CDR3 is TGTGCCAGCAGCCAGGGAGCTGAAGCTTTCTTT. Encoded protein: CASSQGAEAFF.

This clone was detected a few times. The chain couples TRBV7-2 to TRBJ2-1, with D perhaps matching TRBD1 or TRBD2 (5 bases each). The CDR3 is 12 amino acids. Between the trimmed V and J ends, which lost 2 bases and 8 bases, there was a span of 7 bases. CDR1 and CDR2 (germline): SGHTA, FQGNSA. The chain's CDR3 is CASSLTGHEQFF. CDR3 nucleotides: TGTGCCAGCAGCTTAACGGGACATGAGCAGTTCTTC.

This clone has only one observation. The chain employs TRBV7-9 and TRBJ1-2; 8 positions agree with TRBD1. Germline V gene data show CDR1 as SEHNR and CDR2 as FQNEAQ (reference sequence). This CDR3 region has 15 residues. Losses at the gene ends were 3 bases for V and 4 bases for J; bases not matched to a gene: 7. CDR3 nucleotide sequence: TGTGCCAGCAGCTTGGACAGGGCGTGGAGCTATGGCTACACCTTC. Translating gives CASSLDRAWSYGYTF.

V and J are TRBV19 and TRBJ1-1; D is unresolved. Per germline, CDR1 LNHDA and CDR2 SQIVND (reference sequence). The CDR3 extends over 13 amino acids. Trimming removed 5 bases from V and 5 bases from J, with 12 bases in between. In DNA, the CDR3 is TGTGCCAGTAGTCTGGGGTGGAAGACTGAAGCTTTCTTT. Protein product: CASSLGWKTEAFF.

This chain links TRBV21-1 with TRBJ1-2. TRBV21-1 is a pseudogene. The CDR3 covers 15 residues. The CDR3 region is CASSKEDQINYGYTF. CDR3 DNA: TGTGCCAGCAGCAAAGAGGACCAAATTAACTATGGCTACACCTTC.

This clone was observed a handful of times. The gene calls are TRBV5-6 and TRBJ2-7; either TRBD1 or TRBD2 may fit D (5 bases each). Germline CDR1 and CDR2: SGHDT and YYEEEE. The germline V and J ends were trimmed by 4 bases and 4 bases, with 18 bases remaining between them. This CDR3 is built from 15 residues. In DNA, the CDR3 is TGTGCCAGCAGCCGGGGCCATACCCAGTGGTACGAGCAGTACTTC. It yields the protein CASSRGHTQWYEQYF.

The rearrangement joins TRBV30 to TRBJ2-3, with TRBD1 identical over 9 bases. V shed 1 base and J 2 bases; nucleotides not matched to a gene: 7. Germline-derived CDR1 and CDR2 are GTSNPN and SVGIG (reference sequence). CDR3 length: 16 residues. CDR3 bases: TGTGCCTGGAGTGGGGGACAGGGACTACCCACAGATACGCAGTATTTT. Its translation: CAWSGGQGLPTDTQYF. The full variable domain, in which reference TRBV30 and TRBJ2-3 provide the parts outside the CDR3, is SQTIHQWPATLVQPVGSPLSLECTVEGTSNPNLYWYRQAAGRGLQLLFYSVGIGQISSEVPQNLSASRPQDRQFILSSKKLLLSDSGFYLCAWSGGQGLPTDTQYFGPGTRLTVL.

The chain employs TRBV30 and TRBJ1-1; D is ambiguous. V dropped 4 bases and J dropped 0 bases, with 3 bases sitting between them. Germline CDR1 GTSNPN, CDR2 SVGIG (reference sequence). CDR3 length: 11 residues. The CDR3 loop reads CAWMMNTEAFF. The CDR3 DNA follows: TGTGCCTGGATGATGAACACTGAAGCTTTCTTT.

The chain is built from TRBV5-1 and TRBJ2-3, with D perhaps being TRBD1 or TRBD2 (5 bases each). With 4 bases removed from V and 1 base from J, the gap between germline ends came to 10 bases. The CDR3 totals 14 residues. Looked up from germline, CDR1 is SGHRS and CDR2 is YFSETQ. CDR3 DNA: TGCGCCAGCAGCCCGGGGCGCCGCACAGATACGCAGTATTTT. This translates into CASSPGRRTDTQYF.

This clone was counted once. The chain combines TRBV5-4 with TRBJ1-3; D is perhaps TRBD1 (5 bases). The ends were cut back, 1 base at V and 3 bases at J, with 8 bases in the middle. Germline CDR1 reads SGHNT; CDR2 reads YYREEE (reference sequence). This CDR3 is 14 amino acids long. In DNA, the CDR3 is TGTGCCAGCAGCTTGCGGCAGGGTGGAAACACCATATATTTT. It translates to CASSLRQGGNTIYF. The full variable domain, with the rest looked up from reference TRBV5-4 and TRBJ1-3, is ETGVTQSPTHLIKTRGQQVTLRCSSQSGHNTVSWYQQALGQGPQFIFQYYREEENGRGNFPPRFSGLQFPNYSSELNVNALELDDSALYLCASSLRQGGNTIYFGEGSWLTVV.

The chain uses TRBV29-1 and TRBJ1-4; no clear D. CDR3 length: 12 amino acids. Germline V gives CDR1 SQVTM, CDR2 ANQGSEA. The V end lost 6 bases, the J end lost 8 bases, and 13 bases lay between the germline ends. The CDR3 loop reads CSVRQAGEKLFF. DNA for the CDR3: TGCAGCGTCAGGCAGGCGGGAGAAAAACTGTTTTTT.

The chain couples TRBV7-3 to TRBJ2-1; D gene uncertain. CDR3 length: 14 residues. Germline CDR1 reads SGHTA; CDR2 reads FQGTGA. V shed 0 bases and J shed 10 bases, with 13 bases lying between them. The CDR3 DNA sequence: TGTGCCAGCAGCTTAACGGTTAAGGACGAAGAGCAGTTCTTC. The encoded protein is CASSLTVKDEEQFF.

This chain joins TRBV7-9 and TRBJ2-1; 8 bases align to TRBD1. Trimming at V came to 3 bases and at J to 8 bases, leaving 9 bases not matched to a gene. The CDR3 length is 15 residues. The V gene's germline CDR1 is SEHNR and CDR2 FQNEAQ (reference sequence). CDR3 residues: CASSLGQVPGDEQFF. CDR3 bases: TGTGCCAGCAGCTTGGGACAGGTGCCGGGGGATGAGCAGTTCTTC. Complete variable domain (other parts from reference TRBV7-9 and TRBJ2-1): DTGVSQNPRHKITKRGQNVTFRCDPISEHNRLYWYRQTLGQGPEFLTYFQNEAQLEKSRLLSDRFSAERPKGSFSTLEIQRTEQGDSAMYLCASSLGQVPGDEQFFGPGTRLTVL.

V usage is TRBV5-4 and J usage is TRBJ2-5; D call uncertain. V was pared by 4 bases and J by 0 bases, with 10 bases between. The CDR3 consists of 14 residues. From germline, CDR1 is SGHNT and CDR2 YYREEE (reference sequence). The CDR3 DNA reads as TGTGCCAGCAGCGTCTCCACATACCAAGAGACCCAGTACTTC. It yields the protein CASSVSTYQETQYF.

The chain carries TRBV12-5 and TRBJ2-3, with D possibly called TRBD1 or TRBD2 (5 bases each). Germline V gene sequence: CDR1 LGHNT, CDR2 FRNRAP. This CDR3 has 14 amino acids. V lost 4 bases and J 0 bases, leaving 8 bases between the germline ends. Written as DNA, the CDR3 is TGTGCTAGTGGTTCTGGGGGAAGCACAGATACGCAGTATTTT. Protein product: CASGSGGSTDTQYF.